This entry describes one TCR beta chain. This CDR3 is built from 13 residues. Deletions cut 8 bases from V and 0 bases from J, with 9 bases between. Germline lookup yields CDR1 LNHDA and CDR2 SQIVND (reference sequence). This entry belongs to a study of blood T cell repertoires in COVID-19. For the study at large: Sites in the United States, Italy and Spain provided acute and convalescent COVID-19 samples. The analysed material was cDNA or gDNA that came from T cells, B-cell-depleted T cells, or PBMCs.

As processed by the authors: How many nucleated cells were present was estimated from reference gene primer amplification. Clones were sequenced by immunoSEQ multiplex PCR, and TCRdb holds only the in-frame ones, with some missing. V and J calls and clone size follow that table, whereas D and trimming were derived from the DNA. The top ten clones hold approximately 1.2% of a sample with approximately 400,000 clones, 88% of them seen once. Sequenced input: PBMCs or T cells enriched from blood (not recorded which). J is TRBJ2-3 and V is TRBV19; tentative D call: TRBD2 (5 bases). This clonotype was obtained from a woman between 18 and 29 years old who had recovered from COVID-19. CDR3 in DNA: TGTGCCAGTCGGACTGGCAGCACAGATACGCAGTATTTT. It encodes CASRTGSTDTQYF.